Described below is a single TCR beta chain sequence and its context. Its antigen remains unknown. The data were taken from a study of cytomegalovirus exposure and HLA in healthy donors. General observations from the study: The productive fraction for most TCR beta V segments was about 87% or about 30% in an earlier analysis.

In the PCR, 60 Vbeta and 13 Jbeta primers were used. Sequenced by immunoSEQ multiplex PCR; TCRdb stores in-frame clones only, minus some. The sample yields some 170,000 clones, roughly 76% seen once. This receptor was identified in a woman aged 18 to 35 in good health and CMV-seropositive. Input material: PBMCs.

CDR3 coding DNA: TGTGCCAGCAGCAGATACAGGGTTACCGGGGAGCTGTTTTTT. Protein: CASSRYRVTGELFF. The genes are TRBV25-1 and TRBJ2-2, with a possible D match to TRBD1 (6 bases). The V end was cut by 6 bases, the J end by 5 bases, with 13 bases between. The CDR3 is 14 residues long. Germline CDR1 is MGHDK and CDR2 is SYGVNS.